Following are 14 T cell receptor beta chains from one sample sequenced in a study of shared clonotypes between healthy human individuals. The protocol was immunoSEQ multiplex PCR, while the TCRdb copy is restricted to in-frame clones and leaves out a portion. The sample shows millions of clones, more than 80% of them seen only once. The source material was naive CD4+ T cells sorted from blood. The subset: CD45RA+ positively selected. The origin of the receptors is a man aged 18 to 29 in good health.

The chain couples TRBV27 to TRBJ2-7; TRBD1 matches 8 bases. The CDR3 contains 13 residues. The junction had 3 bases not matched to a gene; V was cut back by 6 bases and J by 2 bases. Germline lookup yields CDR1 MNHEY and CDR2 SMNVEV (reference sequence). Here the CDR3 reads CASRRDRTYEQYF. The CDR3 bases are TGTGCCAGCAGGAGGGACAGGACCTACGAGCAGTACTTC.

This clone has only one observation. J is TRBJ2-1 and V is TRBV7-2, with TRBD2 matching over 8 bases. Germline V CDR1 and CDR2: SGHTA, FQGNSA. This CDR3 spans 16 amino acids. With 2 bases clipped from V and 7 bases from J, the junction kept 10 bases outside the gene matches. The CDR3 region has the DNA TGTGCCAGCAGCTTACTAGCGGGCCTCGATGTAAATGAGCAGTTCTTC. It is translated as CASSLLAGLDVNEQFF.

This clone was recorded only once. The rearrangement joins TRBV15 to TRBJ1-2, with a possible D match to TRBD1 (5 bases). Per germline, CDR1 LNHNV and CDR2 YYDKDF (reference sequence). The CDR3 length is 16 residues. The V end was cut by 0 bases, the J end by 5 bases, with 16 bases between. The CDR3 loop is CATSREQLTGTYGYTF. CDR3 nucleotide sequence: TGTGCCACCAGCAGAGAGCAATTGACCGGGACGTATGGCTACACCTTC.

A note on this clone: The sample carries other DNA sequences with the same CDR3. The rearrangement links TRBV18 to TRBJ2-7; 9 bases are shared with TRBD1. The V gene end was trimmed by 2 bases and the J gene end by 3 bases; junction bases not matched to a gene: 2. The germline V gene has CDR1 KGHSH and CDR2 LQKENI. The CDR3 is 14 amino acids. CDR3 DNA sequence: TGTGCCAGCTCACCATGGGACAGGGTCTACGAGCAGTACTTC. Protein product: CASSPWDRVYEQYF.

V and J are TRBV25-1 and TRBJ1-1; unclear D gene. With 2 bases removed from V and 5 bases from J, the gap between germline ends came to 9 bases. CDR1 and CDR2 from the germline V gene are MGHDK and SYGVNS. This CDR3 comprises 13 residues. The CDR3, as DNA: TGTGCCAGCAGTGAACCGGGTTTGACTGAAGCTTTCTTT. It translates to CASSEPGLTEAFF.

The V gene is TRBV7-8, the J gene TRBJ2-2; 10 bases are shared with TRBD2. The CDR3 sequence is 20 residues long. Germline CDR1 SGHVS, CDR2 FQNEAQ. Trimming at V came to 1 base and at J to 7 bases, leaving 18 bases not matched to a gene. Here the CDR3 reads CASSLGVQRGLAKRSGELFF. The CDR3 bases are TGTGCCAGCAGCTTAGGGGTCCAACGGGGACTAGCGAAACGGAGCGGGGAGCTGTTTTTT.

The chain uses TRBV28 and TRBJ2-6, with D perhaps TRBD1 (6 bases). This CDR3 region has 17 residues. V was trimmed by 3 bases and J by 1 base, leaving 13 bases between them. From germline, CDR1 is MDHEN and CDR2 SYDVKM. The CDR3 nucleotides are TGTGCCAGCAGTTTCCGGGACACAAAATCTGGGGCCAACGTCCTGACTTTC. It codes for CASSFRDTKSGANVLTF.

The rearrangement uses TRBV9 and TRBJ2-7; TRBD1 matches 7 bases. This CDR3 contains 13 residues. With 4 bases clipped from V and 3 bases from J, the junction kept 4 bases outside the gene matches. Germline V gene lookup returns CDR1 SGDLS and CDR2 YYNGEE. The CDR3: CASSIRDSYEQYF. Written as DNA, the CDR3 is TGTGCCAGCAGCATACGGGACAGCTACGAGCAGTACTTC.

The rearrangement links TRBV2 to TRBJ2-1; TRBD2 matches 9 bases. J lost 1 base, V lost 6 bases, and 7 bases had no gene match. CDR1 is SNHLY and CDR2 is FYNNEI in the germline V gene. This CDR3 is 16 amino acids long. The CDR3 sequence: CASSPREGLSYNEQFF. The CDR3 DNA sequence: TGTGCCAGCAGCCCGCGGGAGGGGCTTTCCTACAATGAGCAGTTCTTC.

The rearrangement links TRBV18 to TRBJ2-5; D ambiguous. The V end was cut by 2 bases, the J end by 3 bases, with 7 bases between. This CDR3 has 13 amino acids. Germline lookup yields CDR1 KGHSH and CDR2 LQKENI. Here the CDR3 reads CASSPRAEETQYF. CDR3 in DNA: TGTGCCAGCTCACCAAGGGCAGAAGAGACCCAGTACTTC.

The chain employs TRBV18 and TRBJ2-3, with 8 bases fitting TRBD2. The CDR3 is 16 residues long. The germline V gene has CDR1 KGHSH and CDR2 LQKENI. J lost 2 bases, V lost 0 bases, and 4 bases had no gene match. DNA for the CDR3: TGTGCCAGCTCACCACCGAATAGCGGGGACACAGATACGCAGTATTTT. Protein product: CASSPPNSGDTDTQYF.

This clone came up once. The chain couples TRBV6-6 to TRBJ2-7; D possibly corresponds to TRBD1 (5 bases). Germline V gene data show CDR1 as MNHNY and CDR2 as SVGAGI (reference sequence). This CDR3 spans 14 amino acids. Between the trimmed V and J ends, which lost 7 bases and 0 bases, there was a span of 13 bases. The CDR3 coding sequence is TGTGCCAGCAAGGGGCGGTACTCCTCCTACGAGCAGTACTTC. It encodes CASKGRYSSYEQYF.

This chain connects TRBV10-3 to TRBJ2-3, with 14 bases fitting TRBD2. This CDR3 comprises 14 residues. After removal of 7 bases from V and 14 bases from J, the junction contained 11 bases not matched to a gene. Germline V CDR1 and CDR2: ENHRY, SYGVKD. In DNA form, the CDR3 reads TGTGCCATCAAACCGGGACTAGCGGGAGAAGTTAGGTATTTT. Encoded protein: CAIKPGLAGEVRYF.

The chain combines TRBV10-3 with TRBJ2-3; D is possibly TRBD2 (6 bases). V was cut by 7 bases and J by 1 base, with 15 bases left in between. The CDR3 totals 15 residues. The germline gives CDR1 ENHRY, CDR2 SYGVKD. The CDR3: CAIKGTSIGTDTQYF. DNA of the CDR3: TGTGCCATCAAGGGAACTAGCATTGGCACAGATACGCAGTATTTT.